These T cell receptor beta chains were read from a single sample in a study of control samples from healthy donors and cancer patients. Here immunoSEQ multiplex PCR was the method, and the copy in TCRdb shows in-frame clones only, minus some. The table lists roughly 80,000 clones, more than 70% of them singletons. Sequencing input: blood. The receptors originated from a woman between 50 and 59 years old in good health. Both conserved end residues are part of each CDR3. A D gene is named only where the DNA matches it firmly. Clone size is stated in some rows and not others, as once, few, many or a class when expanded.

v_gene,abundance,d_gene,j_gene,CDR3nt,CDR3aa
TRBV9,-,TRBD2,TRBJ2-2,TGTGCCAGCAGCGGACTAGCGGGGAGGGGGGAGCTGTTTTTT,CASSGLAGRGELFF
TRBV5-1,-,TRBD1,TRBJ1-2,TGCGCCAGCAGCTCTGGGACAGGGATCGACTATGGCTACACCTTC,CASSSGTGIDYGYTF
TRBV2,-,-,TRBJ1-6,TGTGCCAGCGCCCTTCGGGGGAGGATAAACGCTTCACCCCTCCACTTT,CASALRGRINASPLHF
TRBV4-2,-,-,TRBJ2-1,TGTGCCAGCAGCCAGACACCTCGAGAGCAGTTCTTC,CASSQTPREQFF
TRBV9,-,-,TRBJ1-1,TGTGCCAGCAGCCTTCGACAGGACACTGAAGCTTTCTTT,CASSLRQDTEAFF
TRBV6-6,-,-,TRBJ2-5,TGTGCCAGCAGTCCCATAGGGGGGACGAGGGCCCAAGAGACCCAGTACTTC,CASSPIGGTRAQETQYF
TRBV7-7,-,TRBD1,TRBJ2-5,TGTGCCAGCAGCTCTGGACAGGGTTTGGAGACCCAGTACTTC,CASSSGQGLETQYF
TRBV5-1,once,-,TRBJ2-1,TGCGCCAGCAGCTTGGGGGCGGGGGCTACTATGGATGAGCAGTTCTTC,CASSLGAGATMDEQFF
TRBV28,-,-,TRBJ2-7,TGTGCCAGCAGTTTAGGATCAACCTACGAGCAGTACTTC,CASSLGSTYEQYF
TRBV14,-,-,TRBJ2-2,TGTGCCAGCAGCCAAGAGGCCCGGGCACTCGCGAACACCGGGGAGCTGTTTTTT,CASSQEARALANTGELFF
TRBV10-3,-,-,TRBJ1-4,TGTGCCACCACCCGGGGGTCAGGAAATGAAAAACTGTTTTTT,CATTRGSGNEKLFF
TRBV14,-,-,TRBJ1-1,TGTGCCAGCAGCCAAGATCCCGCGGCTTGGGGAACTGAAGCTTTCTTT,CASSQDPAAWGTEAFF
TRBV6-1,-,-,TRBJ1-3,TGTGCCAGCAGTGAAAGTTTTTACTCTGGAAACACCATATATTTT,CASSESFYSGNTIYF
TRBV5-4,-,TRBD2,TRBJ2-3,TGTGCCAGCAGCTTGGGAGCGGGGCCGACAGATACGCAGTATTTT,CASSLGAGPTDTQYF
TRBV10-3,-,TRBD1,TRBJ1-2,TGTGCCATCAGCTCCGGACAGGAGAGTGGCTACACCTTC,CAISSGQESGYTF
TRBV5-6,-,-,TRBJ1-5,TGTGCCAGCAGCTTTGTACAGGATAGACAGCCCCAGCATTTT,CASSFVQDRQPQHF
TRBV7-6,-,-,TRBJ1-1,TGTGCCAGCAGCTTAGCGGCAGGTGGCGCTGAAGCTTTCTTT,CASSLAAGGAEAFF
TRBV5-8,-,-,TRBJ2-2,TGTGCCAGCAGCATATACACCGGGGAGCTGTTTTTT,CASSIYTGELFF
TRBV7-2,-,-,TRBJ1-6,TGTGCCAGCAGCCCTATCAGAGGACCCCTCCACTTT,CASSPIRGPLHF
TRBV5-6,-,-,TRBJ1-4,TGTGCCAGCAGCTTGTTTTATGGAGGGACAACTAATGAAAAACTGTTTTTT,CASSLFYGGTTNEKLFF
TRBV12-5,-,TRBD1,TRBJ2-2,TGTGCTAGTGGGCTAGGACAGGGTGGGACCGGGGAGCTGTTTTTT,CASGLGQGGTGELFF
TRBV7-9,-,-,TRBJ1-6,TGTGCCAGCAGCTTGGTGCAGGTTGGCGGTTCACCCCTCCACTTT,CASSLVQVGGSPLHF
TRBV15,-,-,TRBJ1-5,TGTGCCACCAGCTCCCCCCAGGCGGGATATAGCAATCAGCCCCAGCATTTT,CATSSPQAGYSNQPQHF
TRBV7-8,-,TRBD1,TRBJ1-6,TGTGCCAGCAGCTTGACGGGACAGAAGAATTCACCCCTCCACTTT,CASSLTGQKNSPLHF
TRBV19,-,-,TRBJ1-5,TGTGCCAGTAGTATTGAGGGAAGGCAGCCCCAGCATTTT,CASSIEGRQPQHF
TRBV7-2,-,TRBD2,TRBJ2-3,TGTGCCAGCAGCCTTAGCGGGCCCACAGATACGCAGTATTTT,CASSLSGPTDTQYF
TRBV18,-,-,TRBJ1-5,TGTGCCAGCTCACTTTCTAAGGGCAATCAGCCCCAGCATTTT,CASSLSKGNQPQHF
TRBV7-9,-,TRBD2,TRBJ2-7,TGTGCCAGCAGCTTAGTGGGGGGGTCATCCTACGAGCAGTACTTC,CASSLVGGSSYEQYF
TRBV25-1,-,-,TRBJ1-4,TGTGCCAGCAGTGCGACAGACCACTTCCCAGGAAAACTGTTTTTT,CASSATDHFPGKLFF